This passage covers 3 T cell receptor beta chains from one sample sequenced in a study of human T cells and chemical hapten exposure. Time point reported: pre-sensitization, week 0. Documented treatment: therapeutic diphenylcyclopropenone sensitization with weekly scalp DPC. TCRdb analysed the RACE reads with MiXCR anew, one entry per CDR3 protein. Counted here are 250,000 or so distinct CDR3 sequences, around 7% occurring once; the ten biggest clones make up 1.2%. The sample was whole blood, taken in connection with sensitization to the hapten diphenylcyclopropenone (DPC). The receptors were gathered from a man younger than 35 with alopecia areata. Some clones in this sample may be carry-over from other donors' samples.

The table lists this clonotype with many counts. This sequence joins TRBV6-5 and TRBJ1-4, with D possibly being TRBD1 (6 bases). Germline CDR1 and CDR2: MNHEY and SVGAGI. This CDR3 is 16 amino acids long. V was trimmed by 0 bases and J by 7 bases, leaving 15 bases between them. CDR3 coding DNA: TGTGCCAGCAGTTACTCGAGGGGGGCGCGAGGTGAAAAACTGTTTTTT. Translation gives CASSYSRGARGEKLFF.

This clonotype was detected many times. This sequence joins TRBV7-8 and TRBJ1-1; possibly TRBD1 for D (6 bases). The CDR3 runs 13 residues. The V end lost 2 bases, the J end lost 6 bases, and 10 bases lay between the germline ends. CDR1 and CDR2 from the germline V gene are SGHVS and FQNEAQ. The DNA of the CDR3 is TGTGCCAGCAGCTTAAGCAGGGGCGCTGAAGCTTTCTTT. Encoded protein: CASSLSRGAEAFF.

The V and J genes are TRBV5-1 and TRBJ1-2; D gene uncertain. V dropped 0 bases and J dropped 1 base, with 7 bases sitting between them. This CDR3 spans 14 amino acids. From germline, CDR1 is SGHRS and CDR2 YFSETQ. As DNA, the CDR3 is TGCGCCAGCAGCTTGGATCTACATAACTATGGCTACACCTTC. It yields the protein CASSLDLHNYGYTF.